The 23 T cell receptor beta chains listed next were all sequenced from one sample in a study of vaccination effects on CD4 cells after COVID-19. Which antigens these TCRs recognize remains unknown. Sequencing used immunoSEQ multiplex PCR; TCRdb keeps in-frame clones, though not all of them. The table shows 25,000 to 30,000 clones, with roughly 70% occurring only once. Sequencing followed a ViraFEST assay step that expanded antigen-specific CD4+ T cells with viral peptide pools. Subsequent to ten to eleven days of culture, CD4+ T cells were isolated. Every participant took two doses of the BNT162b2 or mRNA-1273 vaccine. The sample consisted of CD4+ T cells from PBMCs cultured with HCoV-NL63 spike peptides, taken after COVID-19 vaccination. These receptors all come from a human donor who received a COVID-19 vaccine.

The CDR3 loop is CASSLASLAGTQETQYF. CDR3 nucleotides: TGTGCCAGCAGCTTAGCGTCTCTAGCGGGGACACAAGAGACCCAGTACTTC. This sequence joins TRBV7-8 and TRBJ2-5, with TRBD2 matching over 9 bases. Germline lookup yields CDR1 SGHVS and CDR2 FQNEAQ. V trimming: 0 bases; J trimming: 2 bases; junction bases outside the gene matches: 7. This CDR3 comprises 17 residues.

The rearrangement joins TRBV7-2 to TRBJ2-5; no clear D. Trimming took off 5 bases at V and 4 bases at J, with 11 bases between the two ends. This CDR3 region has 13 residues. In germline, CDR1 is SGHTA, CDR2 FQGNSA. The CDR3 DNA reads as TGTGCCAGCAGCCCCACTGCCGTAGAGACCCAGTACTTC. It translates to CASSPTAVETQYF.

The chain links TRBV5-5 to TRBJ1-5, with 7 nucleotides matching TRBD1. The V and J ends lost 4 bases and 0 bases, in that order; junction bases with no gene match: 4. This CDR3 spans 15 amino acids. Germline loops: CDR1 SGHKS, CDR2 YYEKEE (reference sequence). This CDR3 reads CASSGTATSNQPQHF. In nucleotides, the CDR3 is TGTGCCAGCAGCGGGACAGCCACTAGCAATCAGCCCCAGCATTTT.

The chain couples TRBV18 to TRBJ2-7; D might be TRBD2 (6 bases). The germline V and J ends were trimmed by 5 bases and 2 bases, with 13 bases remaining between them. The CDR3 extends over 14 amino acids. The germline gives CDR1 KGHSH, CDR2 LQKENI. The CDR3 loop is CASSGGASTYEQYF. CDR3 sequence (DNA): TGTGCCAGCTCAGGAGGGGCCAGCACCTACGAGCAGTACTTC.

This chain uses TRBV6-4 with TRBJ1-5; D gene unclear. CDR1 and CDR2 (germline): MRHNA, SNTAGT. The CDR3 is 13 amino acids. Trimming pared 3 bases from V and 7 bases from J, leaving 10 bases between. CDR3 loop: CASSEEWGQPQHF. The CDR3 DNA follows: TGTGCCAGCAGTGAGGAATGGGGACAGCCCCAGCATTTT.

The chain joins TRBV5-1 to TRBJ2-3; TRBD2 is a possible D gene (5 bases). Germline loops: CDR1 SGHRS, CDR2 YFSETQ. The CDR3 is made up of 15 amino acids. Trimming removed 7 bases from V and 0 bases from J, with 15 bases in between. The CDR3 loop is CASYRREGSTDTQYF. CDR3 DNA sequence: TGCGCCAGCTACCGCCGGGAAGGTAGCACAGATACGCAGTATTTT. Complete variable domain (other parts from reference TRBV5-1 and TRBJ2-3): KAGVTQTPRYLIKTRGQQVTLSCSPISGHRSVSWYQQTPGQGLQFLFEYFSETQRNKGNFPGRFSGRQFSNSRSEMNVSTLELGDSALYLCASYRREGSTDTQYFGPGTRLTVL.

V and J are TRBV4-2 and TRBJ1-2; 9 bases match TRBD1. CDR1 is LGHNA and CDR2 is YNFKEQ in the germline V gene. This CDR3 has 14 residues. The V and J ends lost 1 base and 8 bases, in that order; junction bases with no gene match: 5. The CDR3 protein is CASSQADRGGGYTF. In nucleotides, the CDR3 is TGTGCCAGCAGCCAAGCGGACAGGGGCGGAGGCTACACCTTC.

The V gene is TRBV5-1, the J gene TRBJ1-1, with 10 bases matching TRBD1. With V trimmed by 4 bases and J by 10 bases, 16 bases remained unmatched. The CDR3 has 16 amino acids. Germline loops: CDR1 SGHRS, CDR2 YFSETQ. The CDR3 is CASSPQTTTGGSGAFF. The CDR3 DNA is TGCGCCAGCAGCCCGCAGACCACGACAGGGGGCTCGGGAGCTTTCTTT.

The rearrangement links TRBV27 to TRBJ2-2, with TRBD1 identical over 9 bases. Losses at the gene ends were 7 bases for V and 1 base for J; bases not matched to a gene: 1. Germline CDR1 reads MNHEY; CDR2 reads SMNVEV (reference sequence). The CDR3 is 14 residues long. DNA of the CDR3: TGTGCCAGCACGGGACAGGGGAACACCGGGGAGCTGTTTTTT. This sequence encodes CASTGQGNTGELFF.

J is TRBJ2-5 and V is TRBV27; TRBD1 matches 8 bases. Germline V CDR1 and CDR2: MNHEY, SMNVEV (reference sequence). The V gene end was trimmed by 0 bases and the J gene end by 5 bases; junction bases not matched to a gene: 2. The CDR3 loop spans 14 amino acids. The CDR3 nucleotides read TGTGCCAGCAGTTTATCGAGACAGGGGGAGACCCAGTACTTC. It yields the protein CASSLSRQGETQYF.

V and J are TRBV28 and TRBJ2-7; the D gene is possibly TRBD2 (5 bases). CDR1 and CDR2 (germline): MDHEN, SYDVKM. Between the trimmed V and J ends, which lost 10 bases and 6 bases, there was a span of 25 bases. The CDR3 covers 15 residues. CDR3 bases: TGTGCCACCAACAAGCGAGGACTGATTACCACCGAGCAGTACTTC. Translated: CATNKRGLITTEQYF.

This chain joins TRBV18 and TRBJ2-7; 7 nucleotides align to TRBD1. The junction had 10 bases not matched to a gene; V was cut back by 3 bases and J by 2 bases. This CDR3 is 16 amino acids long. Germline V gene sequence: CDR1 KGHSH, CDR2 LQKENI. CDR3 in DNA: TGTGCCAGCTCACCTTACCAACAGGGGTCCGCCTACGAGCAGTACTTC. Protein sequence: CASSPYQQGSAYEQYF.

The rearrangement joins TRBV6-4 to TRBJ1-2; a weak D match, TRBD1 (6 bases). Germline V gene data show CDR1 as MRHNA and CDR2 as SNTAGT. Trimming shortened V by 1 base and J by 7 bases, and 13 bases separated the two germline ends. The CDR3 is 14 residues long. As DNA, the CDR3 is TGTGCCAGCAGTGACTGGGGGGCCAGTCGTGGCTACACCTTC. Its translation is CASSDWGASRGYTF.

This chain joins TRBV11-1 and TRBJ2-5; 7 bases fit TRBD2. The CDR3 is made up of 14 amino acids. In germline, CDR1 is SGHAT, CDR2 FQDESV (reference sequence). The ends lost 5 bases at V and 6 bases at J; junction bases unmatched: 9. The chain's CDR3 is CASSPAGAKQTQYF. The CDR3 DNA reads TGTGCCAGCAGCCCGGCGGGAGCGAAGCAGACCCAGTACTTC.

The rearrangement joins TRBV5-4 to TRBJ2-7; possibly TRBD1 for D (6 bases). V was pared by 3 bases and J by 4 bases, with 14 bases between. This CDR3 contains 14 residues. Germline V CDR1 and CDR2: SGHNT, YYREEE (reference sequence). CDR3 sequence reads: CASSSRQAPYEQYF. The CDR3, as DNA: TGTGCCAGCAGCTCTCGACAGGCGCCATACGAGCAGTACTTC.

This chain links TRBV15 with TRBJ2-3; D not certain. Between the trimmed V and J ends, which lost 5 bases and 6 bases, there was a span of 12 bases. Germline CDR1 and CDR2: LNHNV and YYDKDF (reference sequence). This CDR3 spans 13 amino acids. In DNA form, the CDR3 reads TGTGCCACCAGCCCCCAGCCAGCGGATACGCAGTATTTT. Its translation is CATSPQPADTQYF.

The chain employs TRBV5-4 and TRBJ2-7; D gene uncertain. CDR1 and CDR2 (germline): SGHNT, YYREEE (reference sequence). The CDR3 contains 16 residues. Between the trimmed V and J ends, which lost 0 bases and 1 base, there was a span of 14 bases. CDR3 in amino acids: CASSLGAPGDSYEQYF. The CDR3 region has the DNA TGTGCCAGCAGCTTGGGGGCCCCAGGCGATTCCTACGAGCAGTACTTC. Based on the CDR3 plus reference TRBV5-4 and TRBJ2-7, the full variable domain is ETGVTQSPTHLIKTRGQQVTLRCSSQSGHNTVSWYQQALGQGPQFIFQYYREEENGRGNFPPRFSGLQFPNYSSELNVNALELDDSALYLCASSLGAPGDSYEQYFGPGTRLTVT.

The V gene is TRBV15, the J gene TRBJ1-1; TRBD1 agrees at 8 bases. Trimming at V came to 0 bases and at J to 1 base, leaving 13 bases not matched to a gene. Per germline, CDR1 LNHNV and CDR2 YYDKDF (reference sequence). CDR3 length: 19 residues. The CDR3 protein is CATSRDFRGLMGQNTEAFF. In DNA, the CDR3 is TGTGCCACCAGCAGAGATTTCAGGGGGCTCATGGGCCAGAACACTGAAGCTTTCTTT. The full variable domain, completed using reference TRBV15 and TRBJ1-1, is DAMVIQNPRYQVTQFGKPVTLSCSQTLNHNVMYWYQQKSSQAPKLLFHYYDKDFNNEADTPDNFQSRRPNTSFCFLDIRSPGLGDTAMYLCATSRDFRGLMGQNTEAFFGQGTRLTVV.

This rearrangement joins TRBV24-1 to TRBJ1-2, with 10 positions matching TRBD1. The ends lost 5 bases at V and 7 bases at J; junction bases unmatched: 6. The CDR3 covers 14 residues. CDR1 is KGHDR, CDR2 SFDVKD, per germline. CDR3 nucleotide sequence: TGTGCCACCAGTGCCACTTGGGACAGGGGTGGCTACACCTTC. It codes for CATSATWDRGGYTF.

This clone was observed a few times. The chain links TRBV4-1 to TRBJ1-1; 10 bases match TRBD1. CDR1 is MGHRA, CDR2 YSYEKL, per germline. V was clipped by 4 bases and J by 2 bases; unmatched bases: 7. The CDR3 loop spans 16 amino acids. CDR3 sequence: CASSPPDRGTNTEAFF. The CDR3 DNA is TGCGCCAGCAGCCCTCCGGACAGGGGGACCAACACTGAAGCTTTCTTT.

This chain connects TRBV3-1 (or the pseudogene TRBV3-2) to TRBJ1-2; tentatively, D is TRBD1 (5 bases). The V gene's germline CDR1 is LGHDT and CDR2 YNNKEL (reference sequence). This CDR3 spans 13 amino acids. With 0 bases removed from V and 5 bases from J, the gap between germline ends came to 7 bases. The CDR3 is CASSQEGGYGYTF. CDR3 DNA: TGTGCCAGCAGCCAAGAGGGGGGGTATGGCTACACCTTC.

CDR3: CASVKGENTGELFF. CDR3 sequence (DNA): TGTGCCTCCGTGAAGGGTGAAAACACCGGGGAGCTGTTTTTT. The chain couples TRBV2 to TRBJ2-2, with D uncertain. Germline values: CDR1 SNHLY, CDR2 FYNNEI. Trimming pared 11 bases from V and 2 bases from J, leaving 15 bases between. This CDR3 spans 14 amino acids.

This rearrangement joins TRBV2 to TRBJ1-3; no clear D gene. The CDR3 is 14 residues long. V was shortened by 2 bases and J by 0 bases, with 5 bases between the two germline ends. CDR1 is SNHLY and CDR2 is FYNNEI in the germline V gene. CDR3 sequence: CASSERISGNTIYF. Written as DNA, the CDR3 is TGTGCCAGCAGTGAACGGATCTCTGGAAACACCATATATTTT.